This T cell receptor beta chain derives from a study of cytomegalovirus exposure and HLA in healthy donors. Trimming shortened V by 5 bases and J by 0 bases, and 13 bases separated the two germline ends. Germline assignment: CDR1 LNHDA and CDR2 SQIVND (reference sequence). The CDR3 consists of 15 residues. PCR employed 60 Vbeta and 13 Jbeta primers. Assay used: immunoSEQ multiplex PCR; TCRdb lists only in-frame clones, some missing. The data show some 160,000 clones, roughly a tenth seen once. The TCR was taken from a male donor in good health and CMV-seronegative. V gene TRBV19 combines with J gene TRBJ1-1; a possible D gene is TRBD1 (6 bases). The sequenced material came from PBMCs. The CDR3 spells CASSVRDTMNTEAFF. The CDR3 region has the DNA TGTGCCAGTAGTGTCCGGGACACCATGAACACTGAAGCTTTCTTT. The complete variable domain, with remaining parts taken from reference TRBV19 and TRBJ1-1, reads DGGITQSPKYLFRKEGQNVTLSCEQNLNHDAMYWYRQDPGQGLRLIYYSQIVNDFQKGDIAEGYSVSREKKESFPLTVTSAQKNPTAFYLCASSVRDTMNTEAFFGQGTRLTVV.